The clone carrying this T cell receptor (beta chain) occurred once. Its specificity is unknown. The data derive from a study of cytomegalovirus exposure and HLA in healthy donors. Notes on the study in general: Confirmation was obtained in vitro that a few CMV-associated chains are specific for CMV antigens. Within the approximately 120 validation repertoires, first-cohort TCR clusters tended to co-occur, according to a later analysis. For most TCR sequences rarity was the rule, although some public TCRs occurred in many donors. Researchers catalogued approximately 170 TCR beta chains as cytomegalovirus-associated.

The data were produced by immunoSEQ multiplex PCR, yet TCRdb's version contains in-frame clones alone and is incomplete. The data show about 150,000 clones, with just over 85% seen just once and less than 2.5% held by the top ten. V shed 1 base and J 10 bases; nucleotides not matched to a gene: 1. The CDR3 runs to 11 residues. Germline CDR1 DFQATT, CDR2 SNEGSKA (reference sequence). The specimen sequenced was PBMCs. The chain is built from TRBV20-1 and TRBJ2-1, with 7 bases identical to TRBD2. The source is a human donor in good health. CDR3 sequence reads: CSARGLAEQFF. The CDR3 DNA reads TGCAGTGCTAGAGGACTAGCAGAGCAGTTCTTC.